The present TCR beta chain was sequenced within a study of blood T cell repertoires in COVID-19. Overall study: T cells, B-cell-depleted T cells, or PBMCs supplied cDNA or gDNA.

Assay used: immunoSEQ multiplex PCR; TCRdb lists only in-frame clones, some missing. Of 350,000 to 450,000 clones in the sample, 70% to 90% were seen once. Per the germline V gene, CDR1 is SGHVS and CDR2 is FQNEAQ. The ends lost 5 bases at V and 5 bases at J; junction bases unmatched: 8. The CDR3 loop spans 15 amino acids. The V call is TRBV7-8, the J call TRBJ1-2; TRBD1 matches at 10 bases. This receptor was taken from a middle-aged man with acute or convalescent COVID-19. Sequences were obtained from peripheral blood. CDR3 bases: TGTGCCAGCAGCCCGACAGGGGGCTCTCGATATGGCTACACCTTC. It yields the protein CASSPTGGSRYGYTF.